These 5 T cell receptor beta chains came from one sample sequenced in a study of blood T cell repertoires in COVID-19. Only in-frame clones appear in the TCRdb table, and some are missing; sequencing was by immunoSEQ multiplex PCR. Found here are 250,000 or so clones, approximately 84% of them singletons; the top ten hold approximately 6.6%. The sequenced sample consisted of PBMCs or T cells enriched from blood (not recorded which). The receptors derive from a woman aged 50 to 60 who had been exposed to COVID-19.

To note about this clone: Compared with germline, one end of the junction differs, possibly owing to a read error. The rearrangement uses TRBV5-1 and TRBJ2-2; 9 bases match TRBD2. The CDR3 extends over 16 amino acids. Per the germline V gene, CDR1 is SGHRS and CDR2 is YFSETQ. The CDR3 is CASTPGAGGNAGELFF. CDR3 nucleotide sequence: TGCGCCAGCACTCCAGGCGCGGGGGGGAACGCCGGGGAGCTGTTTTTT.

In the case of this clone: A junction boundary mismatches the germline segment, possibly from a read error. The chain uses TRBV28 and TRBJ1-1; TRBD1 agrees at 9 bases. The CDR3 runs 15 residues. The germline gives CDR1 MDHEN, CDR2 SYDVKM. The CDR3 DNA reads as TGTGCCAGCAGCCTTACCGGACAGGGGAACCCTGAAGCTTTCTTT. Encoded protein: CASSLTGQGNPEAFF.

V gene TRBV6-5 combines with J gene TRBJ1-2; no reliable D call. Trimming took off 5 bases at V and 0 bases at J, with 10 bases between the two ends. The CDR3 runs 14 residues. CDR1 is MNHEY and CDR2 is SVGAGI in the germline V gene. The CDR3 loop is CASSRSLANYGYTF. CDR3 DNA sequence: TGTGCCAGCAGTCGCAGCCTAGCTAACTATGGCTACACCTTC.

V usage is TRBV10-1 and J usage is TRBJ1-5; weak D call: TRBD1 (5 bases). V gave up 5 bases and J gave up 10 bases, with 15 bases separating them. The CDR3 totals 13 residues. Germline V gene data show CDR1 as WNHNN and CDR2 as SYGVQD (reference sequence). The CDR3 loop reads CASSSRGAEPQHF. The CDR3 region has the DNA TGCGCCAGCAGTAGTCGTGGGGCGGAACCCCAGCATTTT.

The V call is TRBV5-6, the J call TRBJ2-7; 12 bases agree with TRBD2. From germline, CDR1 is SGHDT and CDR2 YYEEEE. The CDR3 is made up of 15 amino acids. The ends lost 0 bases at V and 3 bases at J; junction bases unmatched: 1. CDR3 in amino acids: CASSLGLAGDYEQYF. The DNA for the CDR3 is TGTGCCAGCAGCTTGGGACTAGCGGGGGACTACGAGCAGTACTTC.